Listed below are T cell receptor beta chains from one sample, sequenced in a study of siplizumab effects on memory and regulatory T cells. The protocol was immunoSEQ multiplex PCR, while the TCRdb copy is restricted to in-frame clones and leaves out a portion. The sample has about 100,000 clones, 94% seen once. Sequencing used non-Treg CD4+ T cells sorted from blood. The receptors were sampled from a human donor in good health. CDR3s include the opening cysteine and the closing phenylalanine or tryptophan. The D gene is left open where the match is weak. Where a row states a size, it is once, few, many or the class of an expanded clone; other rows omit it.

clone_size,v_call,j_call,d_call,cdr3_aa,cdr3_nt
-,TRBV6-5,TRBJ2-5,-,CASSYSWASQETQYF,TGTGCCAGCAGTTACTCGTGGGCTAGCCAAGAGACCCAGTACTTC
-,TRBV30,TRBJ2-2,-,CAWSIPRTENTGELFF,TGTGCCTGGAGTATTCCCAGGACAGAGAACACCGGGGAGCTGTTTTTT
-,TRBV5-4,TRBJ2-7,TRBD2,CASGIAGGVYEQYF,TGTGCCAGCGGGATAGCGGGGGGGGTCTACGAGCAGTACTTC
-,TRBV2,TRBJ2-3,TRBD2,CASRLAGTDTQYF,TGTGCCAGCAGACTAGCGGGCACAGATACGCAGTATTTT
-,TRBV11-1,TRBJ2-5,TRBD2,CASSLTPPTSGLETQYF,TGTGCCAGCAGCCTAACTCCCCCGACTAGCGGGCTGGAGACCCAGTACTTC
-,TRBV6-6,TRBJ2-5,TRBD1,CASTRTGGQETQYF,TGTGCCAGCACCCGCACAGGGGGCCAAGAGACCCAGTACTTC
once,TRBV5-8,TRBJ2-2,-,CASNSPGNTGELFF,TGTGCCAGCAATTCCCCCGGGAACACCGGGGAGCTGTTTTTT
-,TRBV19,TRBJ2-7,-,CASSHPGRIPPYEQYF,TGTGCCAGTAGCCATCCCGGAAGGATACCCCCCTACGAGCAGTACTTC
-,TRBV9,TRBJ2-5,-,CASSVIGGGQETQYF,TGTGCCAGCAGCGTAATCGGGGGTGGTCAAGAGACCCAGTACTTC
-,TRBV6-6,TRBJ1-2,-,CASRIEGTLVYGYTF,TGTGCCAGCAGGATAGAGGGCACCCTAGTCTATGGCTACACCTTC
once,TRBV2,TRBJ1-1,-,CASSERQGGGTEAFF,TGTGCCAGCAGTGAACGGCAGGGAGGAGGGACTGAAGCTTTCTTT
-,TRBV19,TRBJ2-5,TRBD2,CASSSSSGRWLETQYF,TGTGCCAGTAGTTCCTCTAGCGGGAGATGGTTGGAGACCCAGTACTTC
-,TRBV2,TRBJ2-1,TRBD2,CASSEGTSGSNEQFF,TGTGCCAGCAGTGAAGGGACTAGCGGGAGTAATGAGCAGTTCTTC
-,TRBV7-7,TRBJ2-2,TRBD2,CASSPSGSNTGELFF,TGTGCTAGCAGTCCTAGCGGGTCGAACACCGGGGAGCTGTTTTTT
once,TRBV27,TRBJ1-2,-,CASKGQDYGYTF,TGTGCCAGCAAGGGCCAAGACTATGGCTACACCTTC
-,TRBV4-1,TRBJ1-5,TRBD1,CASGTDRTGSNQPQHF,TGCGCCAGCGGTACAGATAGGACAGGGAGCAATCAGCCCCAGCATTTT
-,TRBV18,TRBJ1-1,-,CASSPPVGPGFDTEAFF,TGTGCCAGCTCACCACCCGTGGGACCAGGGTTTGACACTGAAGCTTTCTTT
-,TRBV25-1,TRBJ1-3,-,CASRKGGSGNTIYF,TGTGCCAGCAGGAAGGGGGGATCTGGAAACACCATATATTTT
-,TRBV5-4,TRBJ1-1,TRBD1,CASSWRQGAVTEAFF,TGTGCCAGCAGCTGGAGACAGGGGGCGGTGACCGAAGCTTTCTTT
-,TRBV19,TRBJ2-1,-,CASSIGQNNEQFF,TGTGCCAGTAGTATTGGCCAGAACAATGAGCAGTTCTTC
-,TRBV7-3,TRBJ2-3,TRBD2,CASSLAPGLADASTDTQYF,TGTGCCAGCAGCTTAGCCCCGGGACTAGCGGACGCTAGCACAGATACGCAGTATTTT
-,TRBV7-9,TRBJ1-4,-,CASSSRGASEKLFF,TGTGCCAGCAGCAGCAGGGGCGCTTCGGAAAAACTGTTTTTT
-,TRBV5-1,TRBJ1-2,TRBD1,CASSYQGAKDGYTF,TGCGCCAGCAGCTACCAGGGGGCGAAAGATGGCTACACCTTC
-,TRBV18,TRBJ2-7,TRBD1,CASSTRGQGDEQYF,TGTGCCAGCTCGACTCGCGGGCAGGGGGACGAGCAGTACTTC
-,TRBV19,TRBJ2-1,-,CASPHYPGLPTPNEQFF,TGTGCCAGCCCACACTATCCAGGCCTACCTACCCCCAATGAGCAGTTCTTC
-,TRBV28,TRBJ2-1,-,CASSPLDRSRNNEQFF,TGTGCCAGCAGTCCTCTGGATCGCTCAAGGAACAATGAGCAGTTCTTC
-,TRBV5-6,TRBJ1-3,-,CASSLRIRPGNTIYF,TGTGCCAGCAGCTTGAGAATAAGGCCTGGAAACACCATATATTTT
-,TRBV27,TRBJ1-3,-,CASGLGAAGPGNTIYF,TGTGCCAGCGGATTGGGGGCGGCCGGGCCTGGAAACACCATATATTTT